The 32 T cell receptor beta chains listed next were all sequenced from one sample in a study of cytomegalovirus exposure and HLA in healthy donors. PCR amplification relied on 60 Vbeta primers (plus 13 Jbeta primers). TCRdb's table, derived via immunoSEQ multiplex PCR, lists solely in-frame clones and lacks some. Of around 98,000 clones listed, 75% to 80% are singletons. The specimen was PBMCs. The receptors stem from a woman aged 40 to 49 in good health and CMV-seronegative.

To note about this clone: Relative to the germline gene, one junction end is altered; a read error may explain this. The chain couples TRBV6-5 to TRBJ2-2; 9 bases are a match to TRBD2. Looked up from germline, CDR1 is MNHEY and CDR2 is SVGAGI. The CDR3 is made up of 16 amino acids. CDR3 protein: CASSYSGGGATGELFF. The CDR3 nucleotides read TGTGCCAGCAGCTACTCCGGCGGGGGGGCCACCGGGGAGCTGTTTTTT.

The chain carries TRBV29-1 and TRBJ1-1; 8 nucleotides agree with TRBD1. Germline CDR1 is SQVTM and CDR2 is ANQGSEA. There are 10 residues in the CDR3. J was trimmed by 4 bases and V by 8 bases; bases with no gene match: 0. The CDR3 nucleotides are TGCAGCACAGGGGGCACTGAAGCTTTCTTT. Its translation is CSTGGTEAFF.

The V gene is TRBV15, the J gene TRBJ2-4; weak D call: TRBD1 (6 bases). The germline V gene has CDR1 LNHNV and CDR2 YYDKDF (reference sequence). The V and J ends lost 0 bases and 5 bases respectively, with 17 bases between them. The length of the CDR3 is 17 residues. As DNA, the CDR3 is TGTGCCACCAGCAGAGACTCTTCCAGGGACATCCAAAACATTCAGTACTTC. The encoded protein is CATSRDSSRDIQNIQYF.

This chain connects TRBV30 to TRBJ1-5; 8 positions match TRBD1. Germline V gene lookup returns CDR1 GTSNPN and CDR2 SVGIG (reference sequence). The CDR3 contains 18 residues. J lost 0 bases, V lost 3 bases, and 13 bases had no gene match. The DNA of the CDR3 is TGTGCCTGGAGGAGAAGGTCCGGACAGGGTGATAGCAATCAGCCCCAGCATTTT. Amino acids: CAWRRRSGQGDSNQPQHF. Complete variable domain (other parts from reference TRBV30 and TRBJ1-5): SQTIHQWPATLVQPVGSPLSLECTVEGTSNPNLYWYRQAAGRGLQLLFYSVGIGQISSEVPQNLSASRPQDRQFILSSKKLLLSDSGFYLCAWRRRSGQGDSNQPQHFGDGTRLSIL.

This chain joins TRBV5-1 and TRBJ2-3, with D possibly TRBD1 on 5 matching bases. The germline CDR1 and CDR2 sequences are SGHRS and YFSETQ. The germline V and J ends were trimmed by 0 bases and 2 bases, with 7 bases remaining between them. The CDR3 loop spans 14 amino acids. CDR3 protein: CASSLDRSTDTQYF. The CDR3 region has the DNA TGCGCCAGCAGCTTGGACAGGTCCACAGATACGCAGTATTTT.

The chain has TRBV30 and TRBJ1-5; D might be TRBD1 (6 bases). The CDR3 contains 14 residues. The germline V and J ends were trimmed by 5 bases and 4 bases, with 15 bases remaining between them. Germline V lookup: CDR1 GTSNPN, CDR2 SVGIG (reference sequence). This chain's CDR3 is CAWAEGQLNQPQHF. Here the CDR3 DNA reads TGTGCCTGGGCCGAAGGACAGCTAAATCAGCCCCAGCATTTT.

The chain is built from TRBV19 and TRBJ1-2, with TRBD1 identical over 7 bases. This CDR3 region has 14 residues. Germline lookup yields CDR1 LNHDA and CDR2 SQIVND (reference sequence). V was clipped by 8 bases and J by 0 bases; unmatched bases: 6. This chain's CDR3 is CASVRDRANYGYTF. As DNA, the CDR3 is TGTGCCAGTGTAAGGGACAGAGCTAACTATGGCTACACCTTC.

V gene TRBV29-1 combines with J gene TRBJ2-7; TRBD1 aligns across 8 bases. The CDR3 loop spans 13 amino acids. The V gene's germline CDR1 is SQVTM and CDR2 ANQGSEA. V dropped 7 bases and J dropped 3; count of bases not matched to a gene: 8. CDR3 residues: CSAGQGPNYEQYF. The CDR3 coding sequence is TGCAGCGCCGGACAGGGACCTAACTACGAGCAGTACTTC.

The CDR3 coding sequence is TGTGCCAGCAGCGCTTTCGGTGAGCAGTTCTTC. It is translated as CASSAFGEQFF. The chain couples TRBV6-5 to TRBJ2-1; D uncertain. The V gene's germline CDR1 is MNHEY and CDR2 SVGAGI. The CDR3 runs 11 residues. Trimming left V 6 bases short and J 9 bases short, with 9 bases between.

The V call is TRBV30, the J call TRBJ1-2; D remains unclear. V lost 3 bases and J lost 3, with 8 bases in between. CDR3 length: 12 residues. Per the germline V gene, CDR1 is GTSNPN and CDR2 is SVGIG (reference sequence). The CDR3 loop reads CAWSDIYYGYTF. CDR3 coding DNA: TGTGCCTGGAGCGACATTTACTATGGCTACACCTTC.

The chain combines TRBV5-1 with TRBJ1-4; 9 bases agree with TRBD1. Germline V lookup: CDR1 SGHRS, CDR2 YFSETQ. This CDR3 contains 15 residues. With 1 base clipped from V and 8 bases from J, the junction kept 6 bases outside the gene matches. The CDR3 reads CASSLWGTGREKLFF. The CDR3 nucleotides read TGCGCCAGCAGCTTGTGGGGGACAGGGCGGGAAAAACTGTTTTTT.

CDR3 loop: CASTPESRAKNIQYF. The CDR3 region has the DNA TGTGCCAGCACCCCCGAATCGCGAGCCAAAAACATTCAGTACTTC. The chain carries TRBV6-1 and TRBJ2-4, with D unclear. Trimming cost V 7 bases and J 0 bases, with 13 bases left between them. The germline V gene has CDR1 MNHNS and CDR2 SASEGT. The CDR3 length is 15 residues.

Here the CDR3 DNA reads TGTGCCAGCACTCCCGGGACAGGGCGCTACGAGCAGTACTTC. It translates to CASTPGTGRYEQYF. The genes are TRBV6-1 and TRBJ2-7; 9 nucleotides agree with TRBD1. CDR1 is MNHNS, CDR2 SASEGT, per germline. The CDR3 is 14 amino acids. V was pared by 7 bases and J by 3 bases, with 7 bases of the junction left unmatched.

This chain joins TRBV5-4 and TRBJ1-2; 8 positions match TRBD1. CDR3 length: 14 amino acids. J lost 8 bases, V lost 0 bases, and 6 bases had no gene match. The V gene's germline CDR1 is SGHNT and CDR2 YYREEE (reference sequence). The CDR3 region is CASSLVGQGRGYTF. The CDR3 bases are TGTGCCAGCAGCTTGGTAGGACAGGGTAGAGGCTACACCTTC. The full variable domain, rest sourced from reference TRBV5-4 and TRBJ1-2, is ETGVTQSPTHLIKTRGQQVTLRCSSQSGHNTVSWYQQALGQGPQFIFQYYREEENGRGNFPPRFSGLQFPNYSSELNVNALELDDSALYLCASSLVGQGRGYTFGSGTRLTVV.

The chain joins TRBV23-1 to TRBJ1-2; the D is unclear. TRBV23-1 is reported as an ORF; its role is uncertain. This CDR3 contains 15 residues. V dropped 8 bases and J dropped 4 bases, with 20 bases sitting between them. The CDR3 DNA reads TGCGCCAGCCCCGGTCAGGAGGGAATCCTCTATGGCTACACCTTC. It is translated as CASPGQEGILYGYTF.

The V gene is TRBV5-1, the J gene TRBJ1-1; no clear D. From germline, CDR1 is SGHRS and CDR2 YFSETQ. V lost 0 bases to trimming and J lost 4 bases, with 16 bases between them. The CDR3 extends over 16 amino acids. DNA of the CDR3: TGCGCCAGCAGCTTGGAAGCAGTCCGCCGGGTCACTGAAGCTTTCTTT. This encodes CASSLEAVRRVTEAFF. The entire variable domain, with the rest obtained from reference TRBV5-1 and TRBJ1-1, is as follows: KAGVTQTPRYLIKTRGQQVTLSCSPISGHRSVSWYQQTPGQGLQFLFEYFSETQRNKGNFPGRFSGRQFSNSRSEMNVSTLELGDSALYLCASSLEAVRRVTEAFFGQGTRLTVV.

The V and J genes are TRBV27 and TRBJ1-6; perhaps TRBD1 as D (5 bases). Trimming left V 3 bases short and J 4 bases short, with 7 bases between. This CDR3 spans 14 amino acids. Germline V CDR1 and CDR2: MNHEY, SMNVEV (reference sequence). CDR3 region: CASSLSGYNSPLHF. DNA of the CDR3: TGTGCCAGCAGTTTGTCAGGGTATAATTCACCCCTCCACTTT.

The gene calls are TRBV18 and TRBJ2-2, with TRBD1 matching over 9 bases. This CDR3 is 15 amino acids long. Germline-derived CDR1 and CDR2 are KGHSH and LQKENI. The ends lost 3 bases at V and 4 bases at J; junction bases unmatched: 3. The CDR3 spells CASSPKQGATGELFF. CDR3 DNA sequence: TGTGCCAGCTCACCGAAACAGGGGGCCACCGGGGAGCTGTTTTTT.

V usage is TRBV7-8 and J usage is TRBJ1-5; TRBD1 aligns across 8 bases. CDR3 length: 16 amino acids. Germline V lookup: CDR1 SGHVS, CDR2 FQNEAQ. The junction had 14 bases not matched to a gene; V was cut back by 6 bases and J by 7 bases. The CDR3 loop reads CASSSHTRSGGQPQHF. The CDR3 DNA sequence: TGTGCCAGCAGTTCCCACACGAGATCAGGGGGCCAGCCCCAGCATTTT.

CDR3 DNA sequence: TGCGCCAGCAGCCAAGATTATGTGGGCAGGGGAGCCTCTGGTTACACCTTC. It translates to CASSQDYVGRGASGYTF. The genes are TRBV4-3 and TRBJ1-2, with D possibly being TRBD1 (6 bases). CDR3 length equals 17 residues. The V end was cut by 0 bases, the J end by 11 bases, with 25 bases between. CDR1 is LGHNA, CDR2 YSLEER, per germline.

The chain has TRBV19 and TRBJ1-1; 7 positions agree with TRBD1. This CDR3 spans 14 amino acids. Germline-derived CDR1 and CDR2 are LNHDA and SQIVND (reference sequence). The V segment lost 7 bases and the J segment 8 bases; nucleotides outside the gene matches: 13. Here the CDR3 reads CASTTRQGLKEAFF. The CDR3 DNA is TGTGCCAGTACCACCAGACAGGGATTAAAGGAAGCTTTCTTT.

The CDR3: CASSQEIRGEHYGYTF. CDR3 bases: TGCGCCAGCAGCCAAGAAATCCGTGGAGAACACTATGGCTACACCTTC. The chain combines TRBV4-1 with TRBJ1-2, with unresolved D. The CDR3 is made up of 16 amino acids. From germline, CDR1 is MGHRA and CDR2 YSYEKL. Deletions cut 0 bases from V and 3 bases from J, with 14 bases between.

The CDR3 DNA reads TGCGCCAGCAGCTCGGACAGAAGGGAGACCCAGTACTTC. The encoded protein is CASSSDRRETQYF. The chain carries TRBV5-1 and TRBJ2-5; perhaps TRBD1 as D (6 bases). The germline CDR1 and CDR2 sequences are SGHRS and YFSETQ. With 3 bases removed from V and 5 bases from J, the gap between germline ends came to 11 bases. The CDR3 totals 13 residues.

The chain carries TRBV7-2 and TRBJ2-3, with unresolved D. CDR1 is SGHTA and CDR2 is FQGNSA in the germline V gene. V was cut by 7 bases and J by 5 bases, with 13 bases left in between. The CDR3 is 13 residues long. The CDR3 loop reads CASTQPGGDTQYF. The CDR3 DNA follows: TGTGCCAGCACCCAGCCCGGCGGAGATACGCAGTATTTT.

CDR3 nucleotide sequence: TGTGCCAGCAGTCAAACGACAGTTTCTCAGCCCCAGCATTTT. It is translated as CASSQTTVSQPQHF. This rearrangement joins TRBV28 to TRBJ1-5, with D possibly matching TRBD1 (5 bases). V lost 5 bases and J lost 6, with 14 bases in between. Looked up from germline, CDR1 is MDHEN and CDR2 is SYDVKM. The CDR3 runs 14 residues.

The J gene is TRBJ1-4, the V gene TRBV7-9; D remains unclear. Trimming took 8 bases from V and 4 from J, leaving 8 bases between them. In germline, CDR1 is SEHNR, CDR2 FQNEAQ (reference sequence). This CDR3 spans 12 amino acids. DNA for the CDR3: TGTGCCAGCGTCGGGGTTAATGAAAAACTGTTTTTT. This gives the protein CASVGVNEKLFF. The full variable domain, with the rest looked up from reference TRBV7-9 and TRBJ1-4, is DTGVSQNPRHKITKRGQNVTFRCDPISEHNRLYWYRQTLGQGPEFLTYFQNEAQLEKSRLLSDRFSAERPKGSFSTLEIQRTEQGDSAMYLCASVGVNEKLFFGSGTQLSVL.

CDR3 loop: CASSQREGNTEAFF. The CDR3 nucleotides read TGCGCCAGCAGTCAGCGGGAGGGAAACACTGAAGCTTTCTTT. The J gene is TRBJ1-1, the V gene TRBV23-1; D is uncertain. TRBV23-1 carries the ORF label, with uncertain function. This CDR3 has 14 residues. V lost 3 bases to trimming and J lost 2 bases, with 10 bases between them.

The rearrangement uses TRBV30 and TRBJ1-6; 8 bases agree with TRBD1. The CDR3 spans 14 residues. Germline V gene lookup returns CDR1 GTSNPN and CDR2 SVGIG (reference sequence). Trimming cost V 2 bases and J 12 bases; bases outside gene matches: 9. This chain's CDR3 is CAWSLGQGKEPLHF. The CDR3 DNA reads as TGTGCCTGGAGTCTCGGACAGGGAAAGGAACCCCTCCACTTT.

This clone is a singleton in its sample. The J gene is TRBJ1-6, the V gene TRBV5-4, with D possibly being TRBD1 (6 bases). Germline V CDR1 and CDR2: SGHNT, YYREEE (reference sequence). The CDR3 spans 14 residues. V lost 6 bases to trimming and J lost 7 bases, with 14 bases between them. The CDR3 nucleotides are TGTGCCAGCACCCCACAAAGGGGGAATTCACCCCTCCACTTT. This gives the protein CASTPQRGNSPLHF.

This sequence joins TRBV29-1 and TRBJ1-2; a possible D gene is TRBD1 (5 bases). Germline loops: CDR1 SQVTM, CDR2 ANQGSEA. Trimming pared 7 bases from V and 8 bases from J, leaving 23 bases between. This CDR3 is built from 14 residues. CDR3 nucleotide sequence: TGCAGCGGAACCAAGGGCCAAGGGGCAGGGGGCTACACCTTC. Translation gives CSGTKGQGAGGYTF.

This chain links TRBV2 with TRBJ2-2; 9 bases match TRBD2. This CDR3 spans 13 amino acids. V lost 8 bases and J lost 5; bases outside the gene matches: 3. CDR1 SNHLY and CDR2 FYNNEI come from the germline V gene. The CDR3 spells CASLSGGTGELFF. The CDR3 DNA reads TGTGCCAGCCTGAGCGGGGGGACCGGGGAGCTGTTTTTT.

CDR3 bases: TGTGCCTCCGGCGGGGGAGTTAATGAAAAACTGTTTTTT. Its translation: CASGGGVNEKLFF. The chain combines TRBV10-3 with TRBJ1-4; perhaps TRBD1 as D (5 bases). Germline V lookup: CDR1 ENHRY, CDR2 SYGVKD. The CDR3 runs 13 residues. Trimming cost V 11 bases and J 4 bases, with 14 bases left between them.